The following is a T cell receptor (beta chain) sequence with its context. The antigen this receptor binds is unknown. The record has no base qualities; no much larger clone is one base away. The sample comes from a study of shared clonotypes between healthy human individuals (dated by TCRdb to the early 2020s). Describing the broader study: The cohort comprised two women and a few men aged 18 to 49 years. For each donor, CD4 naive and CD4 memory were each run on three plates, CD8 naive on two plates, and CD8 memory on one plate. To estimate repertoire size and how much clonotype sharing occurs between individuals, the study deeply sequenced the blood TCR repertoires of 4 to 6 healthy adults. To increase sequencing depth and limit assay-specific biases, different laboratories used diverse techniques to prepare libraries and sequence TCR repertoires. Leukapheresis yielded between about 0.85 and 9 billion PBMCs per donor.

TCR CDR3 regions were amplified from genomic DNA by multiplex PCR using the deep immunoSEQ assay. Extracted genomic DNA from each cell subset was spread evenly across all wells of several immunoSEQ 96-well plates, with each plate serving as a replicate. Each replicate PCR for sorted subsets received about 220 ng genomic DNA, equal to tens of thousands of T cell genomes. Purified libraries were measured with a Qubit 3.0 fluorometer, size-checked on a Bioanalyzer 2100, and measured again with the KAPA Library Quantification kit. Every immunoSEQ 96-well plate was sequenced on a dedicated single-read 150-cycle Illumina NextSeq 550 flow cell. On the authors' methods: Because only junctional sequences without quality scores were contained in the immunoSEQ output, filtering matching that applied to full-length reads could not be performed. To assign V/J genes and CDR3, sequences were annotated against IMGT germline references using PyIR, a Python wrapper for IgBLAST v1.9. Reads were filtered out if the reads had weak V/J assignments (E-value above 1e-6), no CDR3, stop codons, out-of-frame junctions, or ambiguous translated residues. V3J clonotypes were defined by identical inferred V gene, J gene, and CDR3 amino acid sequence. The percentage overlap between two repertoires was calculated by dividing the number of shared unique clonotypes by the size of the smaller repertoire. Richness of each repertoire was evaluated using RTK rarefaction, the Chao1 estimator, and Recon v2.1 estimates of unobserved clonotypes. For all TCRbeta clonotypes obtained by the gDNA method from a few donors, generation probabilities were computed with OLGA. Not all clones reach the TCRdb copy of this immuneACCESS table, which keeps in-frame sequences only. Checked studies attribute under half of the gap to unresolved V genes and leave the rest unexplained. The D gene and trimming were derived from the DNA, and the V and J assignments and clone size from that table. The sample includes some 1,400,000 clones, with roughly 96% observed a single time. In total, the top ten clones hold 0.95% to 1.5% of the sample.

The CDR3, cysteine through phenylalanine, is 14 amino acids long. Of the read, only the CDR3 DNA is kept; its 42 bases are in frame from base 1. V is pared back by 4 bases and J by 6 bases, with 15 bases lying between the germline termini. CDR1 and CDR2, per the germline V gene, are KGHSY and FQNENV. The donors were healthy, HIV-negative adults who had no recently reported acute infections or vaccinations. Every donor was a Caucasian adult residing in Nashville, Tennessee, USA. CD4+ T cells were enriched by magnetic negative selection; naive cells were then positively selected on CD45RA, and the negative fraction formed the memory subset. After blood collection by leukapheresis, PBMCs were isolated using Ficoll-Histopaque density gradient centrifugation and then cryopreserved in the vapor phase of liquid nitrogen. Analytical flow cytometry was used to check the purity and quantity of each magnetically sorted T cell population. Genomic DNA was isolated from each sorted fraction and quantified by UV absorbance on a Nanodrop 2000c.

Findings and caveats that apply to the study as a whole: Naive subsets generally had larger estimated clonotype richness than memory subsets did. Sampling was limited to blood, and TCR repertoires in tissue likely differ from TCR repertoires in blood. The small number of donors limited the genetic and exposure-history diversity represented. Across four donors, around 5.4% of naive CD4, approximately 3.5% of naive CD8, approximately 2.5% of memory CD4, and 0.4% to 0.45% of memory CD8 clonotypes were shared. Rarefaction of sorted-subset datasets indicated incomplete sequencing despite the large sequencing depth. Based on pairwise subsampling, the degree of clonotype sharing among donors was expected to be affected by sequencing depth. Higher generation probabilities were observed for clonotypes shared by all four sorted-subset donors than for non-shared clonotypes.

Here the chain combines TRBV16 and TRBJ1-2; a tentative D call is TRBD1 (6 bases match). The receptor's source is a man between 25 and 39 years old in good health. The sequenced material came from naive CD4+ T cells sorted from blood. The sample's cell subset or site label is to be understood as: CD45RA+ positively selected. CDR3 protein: CASSLPRGANGYTF. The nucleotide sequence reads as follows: TGTGCCAGCAGCCTCCCTCGGGGGGCAAATGGCTACACCTTC. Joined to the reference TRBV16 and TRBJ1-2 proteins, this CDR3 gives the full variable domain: GEEVAQTPKHLVRGEGQKAKLYCAPIKGHSYVFWYQQVLKNEFKFLISFQNENVFDETGMPKERFSAKCLPNSPCSLEIQATKLEDSAVYFCASSLPRGANGYTFGSGTRLTVV.